A selection of T cell receptor beta chains follows, all from one sample in a study of PD-1 blockade in classical Hodgkin lymphoma. The data were produced by immunoSEQ multiplex PCR, yet TCRdb's version contains in-frame clones alone and is incomplete. The sample shows about 97,000 clones, around 89% of them seen only once. The sequenced sample was peripheral blood mononuclear cells (PBMCs), obtained before the second cycle of nivolumab. The receptors shown here come from a human donor with classical Hodgkin lymphoma. CDR3s include the opening cysteine and the closing phenylalanine or tryptophan. A D gene is named only where the DNA matches it firmly. For some rows the clone size is stated as once, few or many, or as a class when expanded; others skip it.

V	J	D	length	size	DNA	CDR3
TRBV6-5	TRBJ1-1	.	14	.	TGTGCCAGCAGTTACTCGTCGGGGGACACTGAAGCTTTCTTT	CASSYSSGDTEAFF
TRBV6-5	TRBJ1-4	.	13	.	TGTGCCAGCAGTTACTCGTCAAGTGGAAAACTGTTTTTT	CASSYSSSGKLFF
TRBV27	TRBJ1-2	.	12	once	TGTGCCAGCCCCCGGGATAACTATGGCTACACCTTC	CASPRDNYGYTF
TRBV7-9	TRBJ2-7	.	11	few	TGTGCCAGCAGCTTATTCCACGAGCAGTACTTC	CASSLFHEQYF
TRBV28	TRBJ1-1	.	13	.	TGTGCCAGCACCTCACAGGGTTTCAGTGAAGCTTTCTTT	CASTSQGFSEAFF
TRBV6-6	TRBJ2-7	TRBD1	13	.	TGTGCCAGCAGGGGACAGGGGCTGCGGGAGCAGTACTTC	CASRGQGLREQYF
TRBV9	TRBJ2-7	.	13	once	TGTGCCAGCAGCGGAGGGCGGACCTACGAGCAGTACTTC	CASSGGRTYEQYF
TRBV5-6	TRBJ2-5	TRBD1	14	.	TGTGCCAGCAGCTTGGAGACAGGGGAAGAGACCCAGTACTTC	CASSLETGEETQYF
TRBV28	TRBJ1-2	.	12	once	TGTGCCAGCACCCCCCGGGACTATGGCTACACCTTC	CASTPRDYGYTF
TRBV30	TRBJ2-3	.	13	.	TGTGCCTGCACGGCGGATAACCTCGATACGCAGTATTTT	CACTADNLDTQYF
TRBV5-4	TRBJ2-7	.	15	.	TGCGCCAGCAGCCAGGCCGGGACAAGTACCTACGAGCAGTACTTC	CASSQAGTSTYEQYF
TRBV19	TRBJ2-1	.	14	.	TGTGCCAGTACCAATCGAGGGGGGCCGGGTGAGCAGTTCTTC	CASTNRGGPGEQFF
TRBV2	TRBJ1-2	.	12	.	TGTGCCAGCAGTGAGATGGGGGGTGGCTACACCTTC	CASSEMGGGYTF
TRBV2	TRBJ2-3	.	15	.	TGTGCCAGCAGTGACCTCAGGGGGGACACAGATACGCAGTATTTT	CASSDLRGDTDTQYF
TRBV5-6	TRBJ2-1	.	14	once	TGTGCCAGCACCTCGAATTCGGGGTACCATGAGCAGTTCTTC	CASTSNSGYHEQFF
TRBV6-4	TRBJ2-1	.	13	.	TGTGCCAGCAGTGCAGACCGATCTAATGAGCAGTTCTTC	CASSADRSNEQFF
TRBV30	TRBJ1-3	.	16	once	TGTGCCTGGAGTGTAAGGATGGGGCAAGCTGGAAACACCATATATTTT	CAWSVRMGQAGNTIYF
TRBV30	TRBJ1-6	.	14	.	TGTGCCTGGAGTGGCAGACAGGACAATTCACCCCTCCACTTT	CAWSGRQDNSPLHF
TRBV11-2	TRBJ1-2	.	12	few	TGTGCCAGCAGCTTAGCTCGGTCAGGCTACACCTTC	CASSLARSGYTF
TRBV6-5	TRBJ2-2	.	15	.	TGTGCCAGCAGTTACTACAGAGCGAACACCGGGGAGCTGTTTTTT	CASSYYRANTGELFF
TRBV7-2	TRBJ1-2	.	13	.	TGTGCCAGCAGCTTAGGACAGGTCTATGGCTACACCTTC	CASSLGQVYGYTF
TRBV19	TRBJ1-5	.	14	once	TGTGCCAGTAGTATTAAAATTAGCAATCAGCCCCAGCATTTT	CASSIKISNQPQHF